The 31 T cell receptor beta chains listed next were all sequenced from one sample in a study of siplizumab effects on memory and regulatory T cells. Method: immunoSEQ multiplex PCR; TCRdb's copy keeps in-frame clones and lacks some. The sample has under 100,000 clones, around 94% seen once. The sequenced sample was non-Treg CD4+ T cells sorted from blood. The receptors here all came from a human donor in good health.

This sequence joins TRBV11-2 and TRBJ2-2; D not certain. The CDR3 has 12 residues. CDR1 is SGHAT and CDR2 is FQNNGV in the germline V gene. Between the trimmed V and J ends, which lost 4 bases and 7 bases, there was a span of 7 bases. This chain's CDR3 is CASSSLSGELFF. The CDR3 nucleotides are TGTGCCAGCAGCTCACTAAGCGGGGAGCTGTTTTTT.

The genes are TRBV30 and TRBJ2-2; D is perhaps TRBD2 (5 bases). Germline-derived CDR1 and CDR2 are GTSNPN and SVGIG (reference sequence). CDR3 length: 15 amino acids. The V end lost 0 bases, the J end lost 4 bases, and 12 bases lay between the germline ends. The CDR3 sequence: CAWSVISGSTGELFF. CDR3 in DNA: TGTGCCTGGAGTGTAATAAGCGGATCCACCGGGGAGCTGTTTTTT. Combining the CDR3 with reference TRBV30 and TRBJ2-2 gives the whole variable domain SQTIHQWPATLVQPVGSPLSLECTVEGTSNPNLYWYRQAAGRGLQLLFYSVGIGQISSEVPQNLSASRPQDRQFILSSKKLLLSDSGFYLCAWSVISGSTGELFFGEGSRLTVL.

The chain is built from TRBV19 and TRBJ1-5; D is undetermined. Per the germline V gene, CDR1 is LNHDA and CDR2 is SQIVND (reference sequence). V was shortened by 7 bases and J by 3 bases, with 16 bases between the two germline ends. The CDR3 loop spans 15 amino acids. This CDR3 is CASKLNFVNNQPQHF. DNA of the CDR3: TGTGCCAGTAAACTCAATTTTGTCAACAATCAGCCCCAGCATTTT.

This chain uses TRBV9 with TRBJ2-1; D is ambiguous. CDR3 size: 13 residues. The germline CDR1 and CDR2 sequences are SGDLS and YYNGEE. Deletions cut 4 bases from V and 6 bases from J, with 11 bases between. CDR3 sequence (DNA): TGTGCCAGCAGCCCACGACCCAGCAATGAGCAGTTCTTC. It translates to CASSPRPSNEQFF. Full variable domain (rest looked up from reference TRBV9 and TRBJ2-1): DSGVTQTPKHLITATGQRVTLRCSPRSGDLSVYWYQQSLDQGLQFLIQYYNGEERAKGNILERFSAQQFPDLHSELNLSSLELGDSALYFCASSPRPSNEQFFGPGTRLTVL.

The gene calls are TRBV5-1 and TRBJ1-4, with D possibly TRBD1 on 6 matching bases. Germline CDR1 reads SGHRS; CDR2 reads YFSETQ. There are 15 residues in the CDR3. The V end was cut by 4 bases, the J end by 7 bases, with 17 bases between. The CDR3 sequence is CASSHGSGGGEKLFF. CDR3 bases: TGCGCCAGCAGCCACGGCTCCGGGGGCGGTGAAAAACTGTTTTTT.

V gene TRBV14 combines with J gene TRBJ2-1, with D hard to call. This CDR3 has 13 amino acids. V lost 3 bases, J lost 7 bases, and 10 bases lay in between. Germline CDR1 SGHDN, CDR2 FVKESK. The CDR3: CASSHANKNEQFF. In nucleotides, the CDR3 is TGTGCCAGCAGCCATGCTAATAAAAATGAGCAGTTCTTC.

The chain couples TRBV7-9 to TRBJ1-1, with a tentative D call TRBD1 (6 bases). The CDR3 sequence is 15 residues long. Per germline, CDR1 SEHNR and CDR2 FQNEAQ (reference sequence). V shed 2 bases and J shed 4 bases, with 14 bases lying between them. In DNA form, the CDR3 reads TGTGCCAGCAGCTTATCGCTTGGGGGCGGCACTGAAGCTTTCTTT. Translating gives CASSLSLGGGTEAFF.

The genes are TRBV29-1 and TRBJ1-1; unclear D gene. Trimming took off 2 bases at V and 0 bases at J, with 7 bases between the two ends. The CDR3 is 13 residues long. Germline CDR1 is SQVTM and CDR2 is ANQGSEA. The CDR3 DNA reads TGCAGCGTTGAAAACAGTCTGAACACTGAAGCTTTCTTT. It specifies CSVENSLNTEAFF.

This chain joins TRBV9 and TRBJ2-5; possible D gene TRBD1, 5 bases. V was shortened by 1 base and J by 5 bases, with 15 bases between the two germline ends. CDR1 and CDR2 from the germline V gene are SGDLS and YYNGEE. CDR3 length equals 15 residues. The CDR3: CASSVQGGVAETQYF. The CDR3 bases are TGTGCCAGCAGCGTACAGGGTGGGGTTGCGGAGACCCAGTACTTC.

The CDR3, as DNA: TGTGCCAGCCGAAACCTTGGTACAAGTGAAGCTTTCTTT. The encoded protein is CASRNLGTSEAFF. V is TRBV18 and J is TRBJ1-1, with D hard to call. Trimming took off 8 bases at V and 7 bases at J, with 17 bases between the two ends. Germline V CDR1 and CDR2: KGHSH, LQKENI. CDR3 size: 13 residues.

This clone was seen just once. CDR3 DNA: TGTGCCAGCAGTGAACAGCGGGACCCCGATGGGGATACGCAGTATTTT. Translation gives CASSEQRDPDGDTQYF. The chain links TRBV25-1 to TRBJ2-3, with 7 positions matching TRBD2. Germline V CDR1 and CDR2: MGHDK, SYGVNS. The trim removed 2 bases at V and 6 bases at J, leaving 11 bases unmatched. CDR3 length: 16 residues.

This clone was observed a handful of times. The chain combines TRBV28 with TRBJ2-7; the D call may be TRBD1 or TRBD2 (7 bases each). The length of the CDR3 is 15 residues. Looked up from germline, CDR1 is MDHEN and CDR2 is SYDVKM. Trimming took 2 bases from V and 1 from J, leaving 12 bases between them. Here the CDR3 reads CASSLSGTASYEQYF. The CDR3 region has the DNA TGTGCCAGCAGTTTAAGCGGGACAGCTTCCTACGAGCAGTACTTC.

This chain connects TRBV4-2 to TRBJ2-1, with 12 bases matching TRBD2. The CDR3 contains 17 residues. Germline V CDR1 and CDR2: LGHNA, YNFKEQ. V was clipped by 1 base and J by 0 bases; unmatched bases: 1. The CDR3 here is CASSQASGRGSYNEQFF. The CDR3 DNA reads TGTGCCAGCAGCCAAGCTAGCGGGAGGGGCTCCTACAATGAGCAGTTCTTC.

V is TRBV7-2 and J is TRBJ2-6, with 7 positions matching TRBD1. After removal of 0 bases from V and 0 bases from J, the junction contained 5 bases not matched to a gene. The CDR3 sequence is 18 residues long. Germline CDR1 reads SGHTA; CDR2 reads FQGNSA. The CDR3, as DNA: TGTGCCAGCAGCTTAGCTACAGGGGCAATCTCTGGGGCCAACGTCCTGACTTTC. This codes for CASSLATGAISGANVLTF.

V usage is TRBV15 and J usage is TRBJ2-3, with TRBD2 matching over 14 bases. Trimming removed 4 bases from V and 3 bases from J; junction bases left unmatched: 12. The CDR3 sequence is 19 residues long. Looked up from germline, CDR1 is LNHNV and CDR2 is YYDKDF (reference sequence). The chain's CDR3 is CATSTQTSGRAGYTDTQYF. CDR3 DNA sequence: TGTGCCACCAGCACCCAGACTAGCGGGAGGGCCGGATATACAGATACGCAGTATTTT.

This chain connects TRBV11-3 to TRBJ1-1; maybe TRBD1 (6 bases). The CDR3 runs to 12 residues. CDR1 and CDR2 from the germline V gene are SGHNT and YENEEA. Trimming removed 8 bases at V and 5 bases at J, with 12 bases between. In DNA, the CDR3 is TGTGCCAGCTCGGGGGGGCGAACTGAAGCTTTCTTT. Its translation is CASSGGRTEAFF.

This clone was seen once. The rearrangement joins TRBV30 to TRBJ2-2; TRBD1 might be the D (6 bases). Germline CDR1 reads GTSNPN; CDR2 reads SVGIG (reference sequence). V was pared by 0 bases and J by 7 bases, with 30 bases between. The CDR3 length is 20 residues. This CDR3 is CAWSVMGYKLRGVSVGELFF. CDR3 bases: TGTGCCTGGAGTGTAATGGGCTATAAACTCAGGGGCGTAAGCGTCGGGGAGCTGTTTTTT.

The chain carries TRBV7-3 and TRBJ1-2; TRBD1 agrees at 7 bases. The CDR3 length is 13 residues. With 6 bases clipped from V and 5 bases from J, the junction kept 6 bases outside the gene matches. The germline V gene encodes CDR1 SGHTA and CDR2 FQGTGA. The CDR3 nucleotides read TGTGCCAGCAGTAGGGACAGCCAATATGGCTACACCTTC. It is translated as CASSRDSQYGYTF.

The V and J genes are TRBV11-2 and TRBJ2-1; 7 bases agree with TRBD1. Unmatched junction bases numbered 11, after V lost 5 bases and J lost 7 bases. The CDR3 contains 15 residues. In germline, CDR1 is SGHAT, CDR2 FQNNGV. The CDR3 protein is CASSARTGKWNEQFF. In nucleotides, the CDR3 is TGTGCCAGCAGCGCGAGGACAGGTAAATGGAATGAGCAGTTCTTC.

The genes are TRBV2 and TRBJ2-2, with TRBD1 identical over 8 bases. This CDR3 is 15 amino acids long. Germline trimming cut 6 bases from V and 3 bases from J; bases unmatched to any gene: 6. The V gene's germline CDR1 is SNHLY and CDR2 FYNNEI. Here the CDR3 DNA reads TGTGCCAGCAGAGGACAGGGCCCTCACACCGGGGAGCTGTTTTTT. Translated, it gives CASRGQGPHTGELFF.

V is TRBV10-2 and J is TRBJ2-7, with TRBD2 matching 10 bases. Losses at the gene ends were 2 bases for V and 7 bases for J; bases not matched to a gene: 5. The V gene's germline CDR1 is WSHSY and CDR2 SAAADI. The CDR3 extends over 14 amino acids. CDR3 amino acids: CASSEVLAGAEQYF. Here the CDR3 DNA reads TGCGCCAGCAGTGAGGTTCTAGCGGGAGCTGAGCAGTACTTC.

Here the CDR3 DNA reads TGTGCCAGTGGCGAGGGGGCTTTGGGAGAGACCCAGTACTTC. This gives the protein CASGEGALGETQYF. The chain recombines TRBV19 with TRBJ2-5, with TRBD1 matching 7 bases. The CDR3 has 14 residues. Germline lookup yields CDR1 LNHDA and CDR2 SQIVND (reference sequence). J was trimmed by 4 bases and V by 8 bases; bases with no gene match: 10.

V gene TRBV28 combines with J gene TRBJ2-7, with D maybe TRBD2 (5 bases). CDR1 and CDR2 (germline): MDHEN, SYDVKM. With 5 bases removed from V and 8 bases from J, the gap between germline ends came to 16 bases. There are 13 residues in the CDR3. The CDR3 spells CASSPYERAKQYF. Here the CDR3 DNA reads TGTGCCAGCAGTCCCTATGAGAGGGCCAAGCAGTACTTC.

The chain uses TRBV25-1 and TRBJ2-7, with D perhaps matching TRBD1 or TRBD2 (5 bases each). The V gene's germline CDR1 is MGHDK and CDR2 SYGVNS. Trimming removed 5 bases at V and 1 base at J, with 21 bases between. This CDR3 is built from 17 residues. The CDR3 loop is CASSPPGYRDGSYEQYF. The CDR3 DNA reads as TGTGCCAGCAGTCCTCCGGGGTACCGGGACGGTTCCTACGAGCAGTACTTC.

Only one count was recorded for this clone. This sequence joins TRBV25-1 and TRBJ2-1; D is perhaps TRBD2 (6 bases). The CDR3 sequence is 14 residues long. V shed 4 bases and J shed 7 bases, with 14 bases lying between them. Germline-derived CDR1 and CDR2 are MGHDK and SYGVNS. DNA for the CDR3: TGTGCCAGCAGTGTAAACGGGAGATCAAATGAGCAGTTCTTC. Protein sequence: CASSVNGRSNEQFF.

The chain's CDR3 is CASSRTTGELFF. CDR3 nucleotide sequence: TGTGCCAGCAGCCGCACTACCGGGGAGCTGTTTTTT. The chain has TRBV6-5 and TRBJ2-2; D is undetermined. From germline, CDR1 is MNHEY and CDR2 SVGAGI. This CDR3 is 12 amino acids long. Trimming stripped 6 bases from V and 5 bases from J, with 7 bases between.

Worth noting for this clone: Other DNA sequences within the sample encode an identical CDR3. This chain connects TRBV5-1 to TRBJ1-2; D not certain. V lost 0 bases and J 4 bases, leaving 4 bases between the germline ends. The CDR3 contains 12 residues. CDR1 SGHRS and CDR2 YFSETQ come from the germline V gene. The CDR3 spells CASSLAGYGYTF. CDR3 nucleotides: TGCGCCAGCAGCTTGGCAGGCTATGGCTACACCTTC. Using reference TRBV5-1 and TRBJ1-2 for the parts outside the CDR3, the full variable domain is KAGVTQTPRYLIKTRGQQVTLSCSPISGHRSVSWYQQTPGQGLQFLFEYFSETQRNKGNFPGRFSGRQFSNSRSEMNVSTLELGDSALYLCASSLAGYGYTFGSGTRLTVV.

The chain uses TRBV9 and TRBJ2-7, with 7 bases identical to TRBD1. This CDR3 contains 15 residues. Trimming took 0 bases from V and 2 from J; bases not matched to a gene: 5. CDR1 is SGDLS and CDR2 is YYNGEE in the germline V gene. The DNA for the CDR3 is TGTGCCAGCAGCGTAGGCCCGACAGGGCCCTACGAGCAGTACTTC. It yields the protein CASSVGPTGPYEQYF.

The CDR3 coding sequence is TGCGCCAGCAGCTTGAGTCAGGGGTTCTCTGGGGCCAACGTCCTGACTTTC. Its translation: CASSLSQGFSGANVLTF. The J gene is TRBJ2-6, the V gene TRBV5-1, with D tentatively TRBD1 (6 bases). There are 17 residues in the CDR3. The germline V and J ends were trimmed by 1 base and 0 bases, with 11 bases remaining between them. CDR1 and CDR2 (germline): SGHRS, YFSETQ. Combining the CDR3 with reference TRBV5-1 and TRBJ2-6 gives the whole variable domain KAGVTQTPRYLIKTRGQQVTLSCSPISGHRSVSWYQQTPGQGLQFLFEYFSETQRNKGNFPGRFSGRQFSNSRSEMNVSTLELGDSALYLCASSLSQGFSGANVLTFGAGSRLTVL.

CDR3: CASSDLHTGELFF. The CDR3 DNA follows: TGTGCCAGCAGCGACCTCCACACCGGGGAGCTGTTTTTT. V and J are TRBV7-9 and TRBJ2-2; no clear D. The CDR3 is 13 amino acids. Germline CDR1 SEHNR, CDR2 FQNEAQ (reference sequence). The germline V and J ends were trimmed by 5 bases and 3 bases, with 7 bases remaining between them.

This sequence joins TRBV6-5 and TRBJ1-1; D is uncertain. The CDR3 consists of 13 residues. Germline CDR1 MNHEY, CDR2 SVGAGI. Trimming took off 2 bases at V and 1 base at J, with 5 bases between the two ends. CDR3 sequence: CASSYGRNTEAFF. The CDR3 region has the DNA TGTGCCAGCAGTTACGGTAGGAACACTGAAGCTTTCTTT.